This T cell receptor (beta chain) was captured by sequencing in a study of CD8+ T cells in alopecia areata (dated by TCRdb to 2016 to 2019). A note on the overall study: Female C3H/HeJ recipients, roughly 6-10 weeks old, were grafted with skin from C3H/HeJ donors with spontaneous alopecia (about 6-13 months old). High-throughput TCRbeta sequencing was used to examine T cell clonal expansion in alopecia areata in both the C3H/HeJ mouse model and human patients. TCRbeta CDR3 regions were amplified by immunoSEQ multiplex PCR using 35 Vbeta forward and 13 Jbeta reverse primers. On the human side, TCRbeta sequencing was run on scalp tissue and on sorted CD4+ and CD8+ peripheral blood T cells from healthy controls and from alopecia areata patients with either patchy or totalis/universalis disease. Clonality in the scalp was compared among normal scalp (n=4), patchy alopecia areata scalp (n=8), and alopecia totalis/universalis scalp (n=8). RNA was extracted with the PAXgene miRNA kit for fixed scalp, the miRNeasy kit for PBMCs, and the RNeasy kit for mouse skin.

Library preparation was by the immunoSEQ multiplex PCR assay. For TCR sequencing, RNA was extracted from every sample and reverse transcribed into cDNA to serve as template. First-strand cDNA was synthesized using SuperScript III with a 2:1 mix of oligo-dT and random hexamers. A synthetic immune receptor repertoire was used to measure amplification bias, and any remaining bias was corrected computationally. Sequencing of the libraries was done on Illumina HiSeq using 60 bp reads that spanned the CDR3 and were read from J toward V. As for the original processing: Raw reads were preprocessed to remove errors, and CDR3 was defined by IMGT conventions from the conserved cysteine to phenylalanine. Clonality was calculated as 1 minus Shannon entropy normalized by log2 of the number of productive unique TCRs. CD4 or CD8 identity of scalp clones was inferred by cross-referencing scalp TCRbeta sequences with sorted blood CD4 and CD8 repertoires. The table comes from immuneACCESS by way of TCRdb, which keeps in-frame sequences with V and J called. Part of the clones is missing from these tables; in studies checked, under half for an unresolved V gene and the rest for unknown reasons. V and J calls and clone size follow that table, whereas D and trimming were derived from the DNA. In this sample, approximately 300,000 clones appear, none counted once only. More than 0.95% of the sample belongs to the ten largest clones.

A note on this clone: Its binding antigen is unknown. Gene names and germline sequences refer to the mouse in this case. The read terminates 4 residues before the CDR3 end, so the remaining end is supplied by the germline J gene. The sample has other DNA sequences that encode this CDR3 too.

Broad study findings and their caveats: TCR sequences shared between patients were less clear than in mice, possibly partly because of HLA diversity in the patient population. Scalp TCR repertoire analysis is complicated because resident alphabeta T cells in normal human skin are also sequenced, whereas mouse skin is dominated by gammadelta T cells. Higher clonality and more expanded CD8+ clones were observed in lesional scalp than in normal scalp, particularly in alopecia totalis/universalis, a finding suggestive of antigenic drive.

Reading the germline V gene (reference sequence) gives CDR1 FNHDT and CDR2 SITEND. Its CDR3 holds 14 amino acids, cysteine through phenylalanine. Shown are 30 bases from within the CDR3, in frame from base 1. Germline trimming: 0 bases from V, 4 bases from J; junction bases outside gene matches: 1. Pooled mouse cutaneous lymph node cells were stained for CD4, CD8alpha, NKG2D, NKG2ACE and other markers, then sorted on a BD Influx. The source is a C3H/HeJ mouse with alopecia areata. The strain's MHC haplotype is H2-k. Specimen: CD4+ T cells sorted from a lymph node. In this chain, TRBV19 is recombined with TRBJ2-1, with 7 junctional bases fitting TRBD1. Incomplete CDR3 DNA: TGTGCCAGCAGTATAGGACAGGGTTATGCT. Its protein is CASSIGQGYA. The whole CDR3 sequence is CASSIGQGYAEQFF.